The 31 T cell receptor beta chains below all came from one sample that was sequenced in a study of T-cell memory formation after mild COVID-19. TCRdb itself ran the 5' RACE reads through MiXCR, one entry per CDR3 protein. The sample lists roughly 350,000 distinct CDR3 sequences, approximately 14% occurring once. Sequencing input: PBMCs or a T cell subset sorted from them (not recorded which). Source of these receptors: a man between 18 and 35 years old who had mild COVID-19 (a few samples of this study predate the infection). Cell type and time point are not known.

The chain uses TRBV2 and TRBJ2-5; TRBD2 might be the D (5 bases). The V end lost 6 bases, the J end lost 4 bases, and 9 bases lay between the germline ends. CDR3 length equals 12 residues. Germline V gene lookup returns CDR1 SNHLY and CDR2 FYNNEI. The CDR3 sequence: CASRDFGETQYF. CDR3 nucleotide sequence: TGTGCCAGCAGGGACTTCGGAGAGACCCAGTACTTC. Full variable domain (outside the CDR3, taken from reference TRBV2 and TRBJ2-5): EPEVTQTPSHQVTQMGQEVILRCVPISNHLYFYWYRQILGQKVEFLVSFYNNEISEKSEIFDDQFSVERPDGSNFTLKIRSTKLEDSAMYFCASRDFGETQYFGPGTRLLVL.

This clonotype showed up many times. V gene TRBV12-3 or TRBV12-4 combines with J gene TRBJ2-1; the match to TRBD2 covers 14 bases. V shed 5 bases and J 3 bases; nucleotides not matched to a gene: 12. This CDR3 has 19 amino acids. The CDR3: CASSTTSGGAEYFYNEQFF. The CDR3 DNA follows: TGTGCCAGCAGTACGACTAGCGGGGGGGCTGAGTATTTCTACAATGAGCAGTTCTTC.

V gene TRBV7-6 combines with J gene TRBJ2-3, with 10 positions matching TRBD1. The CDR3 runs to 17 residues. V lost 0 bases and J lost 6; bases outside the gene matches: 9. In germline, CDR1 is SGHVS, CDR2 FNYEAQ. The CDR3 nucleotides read TGTGCCAGCAGCTTAGCGCCCGGGGGACAGGGGATCGATACGCAGTATTTT. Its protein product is CASSLAPGGQGIDTQYF.

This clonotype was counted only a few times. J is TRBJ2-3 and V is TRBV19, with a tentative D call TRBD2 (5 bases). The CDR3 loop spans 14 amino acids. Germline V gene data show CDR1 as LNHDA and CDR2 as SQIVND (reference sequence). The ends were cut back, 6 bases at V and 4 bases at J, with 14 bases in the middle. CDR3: CASRTDSTSDTQYF. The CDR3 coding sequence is TGTGCCAGTAGGACGGACTCGACCTCAGATACGCAGTATTTT.

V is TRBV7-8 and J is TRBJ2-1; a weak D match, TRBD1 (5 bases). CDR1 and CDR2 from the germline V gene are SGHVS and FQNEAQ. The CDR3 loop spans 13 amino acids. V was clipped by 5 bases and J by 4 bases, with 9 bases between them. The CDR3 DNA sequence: TGTGCCAGCAGCCCGACAGTGTACAATGAGCAGTTCTTC. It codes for CASSPTVYNEQFF.

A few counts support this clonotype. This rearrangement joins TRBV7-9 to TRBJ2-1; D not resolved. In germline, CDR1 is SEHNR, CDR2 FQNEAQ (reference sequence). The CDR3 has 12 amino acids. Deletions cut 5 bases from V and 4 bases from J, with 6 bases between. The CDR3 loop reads CASSIHYNEQFF. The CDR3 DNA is TGTGCCAGCAGCATCCATTACAATGAGCAGTTCTTC.

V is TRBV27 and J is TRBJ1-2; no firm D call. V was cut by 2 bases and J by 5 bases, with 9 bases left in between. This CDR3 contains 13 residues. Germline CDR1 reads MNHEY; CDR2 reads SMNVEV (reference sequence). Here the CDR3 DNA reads TGTGCCAGCAGTTTAGCGGCCCGTTATGGCTACACCTTC. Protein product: CASSLAARYGYTF.

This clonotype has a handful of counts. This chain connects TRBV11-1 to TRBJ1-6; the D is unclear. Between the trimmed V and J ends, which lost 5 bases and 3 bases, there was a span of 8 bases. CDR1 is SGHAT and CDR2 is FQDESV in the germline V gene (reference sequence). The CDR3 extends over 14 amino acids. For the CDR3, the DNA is TGTGCCAGCAGCGGCGACTACTATAATTCACCCCTCCACTTT. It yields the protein CASSGDYYNSPLHF.

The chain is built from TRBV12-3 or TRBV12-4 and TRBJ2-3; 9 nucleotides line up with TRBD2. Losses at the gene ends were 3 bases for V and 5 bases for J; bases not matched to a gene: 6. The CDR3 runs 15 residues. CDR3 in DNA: TGTGCCAGCAGTTTCGGCGGGGGGGCGAGAGATACGCAGTATTTT. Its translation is CASSFGGGARDTQYF.

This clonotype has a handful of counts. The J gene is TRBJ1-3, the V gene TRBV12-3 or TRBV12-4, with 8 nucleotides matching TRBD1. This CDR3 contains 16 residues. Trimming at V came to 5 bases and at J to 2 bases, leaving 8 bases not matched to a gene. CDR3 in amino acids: CASSPWTGPPGNTIYF. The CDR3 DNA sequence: TGTGCCAGCAGTCCTTGGACAGGGCCTCCTGGAAACACCATATATTTT.

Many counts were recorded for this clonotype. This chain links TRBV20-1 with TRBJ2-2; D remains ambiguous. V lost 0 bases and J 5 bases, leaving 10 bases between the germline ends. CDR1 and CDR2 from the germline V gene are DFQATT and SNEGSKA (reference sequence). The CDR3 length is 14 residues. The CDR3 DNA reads TGCAGTGCTAGAGATCTGGAACCGACCGGGGAGCTGTTTTTT. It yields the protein CSARDLEPTGELFF.

The CDR3 loop reads CSASLAGNTIYF. The CDR3 DNA follows: TGCAGTGCTAGTTTGGCCGGAAACACCATATATTTT. The chain uses TRBV20-1 and TRBJ1-3; D not certain. Germline V CDR1 and CDR2: DFQATT, SNEGSKA (reference sequence). The V and J ends lost 3 bases and 4 bases respectively, with 7 bases between them. The CDR3 runs 12 residues.

This chain's CDR3 is CASSVTGVYQHF. The CDR3 DNA reads TGTGCCAGCAGTGTGACTGGGGTTTACCAGCATTTT. The chain combines TRBV2 with TRBJ1-5; D is uncertain. This CDR3 is built from 12 residues. Between the trimmed V and J ends, which lost 4 bases and 12 bases, there was a span of 13 bases. Germline V gene sequence: CDR1 SNHLY, CDR2 FYNNEI.

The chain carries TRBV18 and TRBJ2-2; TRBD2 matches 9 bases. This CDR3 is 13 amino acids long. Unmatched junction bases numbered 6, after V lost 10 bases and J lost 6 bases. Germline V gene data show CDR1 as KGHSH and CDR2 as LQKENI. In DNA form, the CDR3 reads TGTGCCACGAAGGGACTAGCAGCCGGGGAGCTGTTTTTT. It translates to CATKGLAAGELFF.

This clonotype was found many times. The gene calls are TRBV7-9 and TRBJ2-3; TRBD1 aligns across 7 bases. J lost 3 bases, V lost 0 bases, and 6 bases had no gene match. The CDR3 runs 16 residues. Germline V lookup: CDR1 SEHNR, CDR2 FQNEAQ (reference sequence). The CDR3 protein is CASSLAAGGRTDTQYF. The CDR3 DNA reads TGTGCCAGCAGCTTAGCGGCAGGGGGTCGAACAGATACGCAGTATTTT.

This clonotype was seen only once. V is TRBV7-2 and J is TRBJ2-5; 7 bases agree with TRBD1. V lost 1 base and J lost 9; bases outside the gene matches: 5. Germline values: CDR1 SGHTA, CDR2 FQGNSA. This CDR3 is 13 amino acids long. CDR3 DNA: TGTGCCAGCAGCTTAGGGGACAGTATCGCCCAGTACTTC. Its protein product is CASSLGDSIAQYF. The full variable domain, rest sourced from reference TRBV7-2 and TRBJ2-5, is GAGVSQSPSNKVTEKGKDVELRCDPISGHTALYWYRQSLGQGLEFLIYFQGNSAPDKSGLPSDRFSAERTGGSVSTLTIQRTQQEDSAVYLCASSLGDSIAQYFGPGTRLLVL.

This CDR3 reads CAKGLGSNQPQHF. The DNA of the CDR3 is TGTGCCAAGGGGCTTGGGAGCAATCAGCCCCAGCATTTT. The J gene is TRBJ1-5, the V gene TRBV2, with D possibly matching TRBD1 (5 bases). Germline assignment: CDR1 SNHLY and CDR2 FYNNEI. V was trimmed by 10 bases and J by 1 base, leaving 11 bases between them. The CDR3 totals 13 residues.

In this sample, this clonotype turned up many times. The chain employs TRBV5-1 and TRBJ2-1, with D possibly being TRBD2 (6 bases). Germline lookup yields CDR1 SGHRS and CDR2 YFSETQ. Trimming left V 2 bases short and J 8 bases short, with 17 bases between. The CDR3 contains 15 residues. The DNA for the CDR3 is TGCGCCAGCAGCTTCCTGGACTACCAAAGTCATGAGCAGTTCTTC. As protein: CASSFLDYQSHEQFF.

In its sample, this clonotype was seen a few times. The CDR3 sequence is CASSQGGYTEAFF. The CDR3 region has the DNA TGTGCCAGCAGCCAAGGGGGTTACACTGAAGCTTTCTTT. The rearrangement links TRBV7-9 to TRBJ1-1; D may be TRBD1 (6 bases). Trimming removed 5 bases at V and 3 bases at J, with 10 bases between. The CDR3 consists of 13 residues. Germline V gene data show CDR1 as SEHNR and CDR2 as FQNEAQ (reference sequence).

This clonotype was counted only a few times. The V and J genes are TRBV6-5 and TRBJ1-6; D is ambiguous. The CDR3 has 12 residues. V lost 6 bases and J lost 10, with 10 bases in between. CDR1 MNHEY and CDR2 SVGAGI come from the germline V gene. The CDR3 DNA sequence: TGTGCCAGCAGCCGCAAGACCTCACCCCTCCACTTT. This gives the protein CASSRKTSPLHF.

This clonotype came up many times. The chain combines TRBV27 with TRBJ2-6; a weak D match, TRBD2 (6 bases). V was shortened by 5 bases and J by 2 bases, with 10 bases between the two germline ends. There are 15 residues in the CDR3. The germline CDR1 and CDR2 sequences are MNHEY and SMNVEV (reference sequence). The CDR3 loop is CASSRSGAGANVLTF. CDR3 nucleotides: TGTGCCAGCAGTAGGTCGGGGGCTGGGGCCAACGTCCTGACTTTC.

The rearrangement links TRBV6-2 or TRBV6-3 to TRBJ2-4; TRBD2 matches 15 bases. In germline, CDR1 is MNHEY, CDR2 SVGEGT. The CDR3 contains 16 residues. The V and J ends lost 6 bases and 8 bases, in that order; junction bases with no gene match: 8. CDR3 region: CASRTRTSGGVDIQYF. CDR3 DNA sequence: TGTGCCAGCAGGACCCGGACTAGCGGGGGGGTAGACATTCAGTACTTC.

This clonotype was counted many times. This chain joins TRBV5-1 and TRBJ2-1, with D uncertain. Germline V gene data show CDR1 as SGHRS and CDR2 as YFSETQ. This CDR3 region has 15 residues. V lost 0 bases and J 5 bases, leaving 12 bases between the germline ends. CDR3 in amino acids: CASSLGGRVDNEQFF. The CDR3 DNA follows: TGCGCCAGCAGCTTGGGGGGTCGTGTGGACAATGAGCAGTTCTTC.

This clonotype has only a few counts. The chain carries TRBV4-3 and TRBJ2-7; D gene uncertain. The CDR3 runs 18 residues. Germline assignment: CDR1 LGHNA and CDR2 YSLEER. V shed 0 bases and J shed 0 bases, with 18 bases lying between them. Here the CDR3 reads CASSQDQVMALSSYEQYF. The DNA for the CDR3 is TGCGCCAGCAGCCAAGATCAGGTAATGGCCCTAAGCTCCTACGAGCAGTACTTC.

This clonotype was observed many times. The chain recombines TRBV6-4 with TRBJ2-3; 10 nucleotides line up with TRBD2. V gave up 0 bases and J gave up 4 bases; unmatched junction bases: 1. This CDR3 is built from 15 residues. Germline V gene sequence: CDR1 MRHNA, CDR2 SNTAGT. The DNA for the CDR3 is TGTGCCAGCAGTGACTCAGCGGGGGGGCCAGATACGCAGTATTTT. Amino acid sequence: CASSDSAGGPDTQYF.

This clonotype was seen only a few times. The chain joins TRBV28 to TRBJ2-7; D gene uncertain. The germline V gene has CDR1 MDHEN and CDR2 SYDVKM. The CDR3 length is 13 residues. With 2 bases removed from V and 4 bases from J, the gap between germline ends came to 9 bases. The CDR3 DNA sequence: TGTGCCAGCAGTTTAGGCGGCGATTACGAGCAGTACGTC. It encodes CASSLGGDYEQYV.

CDR3 coding DNA: TGTGCCAGCAGCCCCGGGAGAGGGGCCAATGAGCAGTTCTTC. It codes for CASSPGRGANEQFF. This chain uses TRBV6-4 with TRBJ2-1, with D possibly matching TRBD2 (6 bases). CDR1 and CDR2 from the germline V gene are MRHNA and SNTAGT. The V gene lost 6 bases and the J gene lost 6 bases, with 15 bases spanning the gap. CDR3 size: 14 residues.

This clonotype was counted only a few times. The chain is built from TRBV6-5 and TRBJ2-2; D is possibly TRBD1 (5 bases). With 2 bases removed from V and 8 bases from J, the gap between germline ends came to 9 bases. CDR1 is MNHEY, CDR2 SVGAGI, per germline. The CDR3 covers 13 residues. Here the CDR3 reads CASSYTRDGELFF. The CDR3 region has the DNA TGTGCCAGCAGTTACACCAGGGATGGGGAGCTGTTTTTT.

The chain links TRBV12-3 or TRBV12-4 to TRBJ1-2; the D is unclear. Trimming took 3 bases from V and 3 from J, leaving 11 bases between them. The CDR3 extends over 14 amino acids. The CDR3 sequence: CASSLVPQDYGYTF. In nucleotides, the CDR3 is TGTGCCAGCAGTTTGGTCCCCCAGGACTATGGCTACACCTTC.

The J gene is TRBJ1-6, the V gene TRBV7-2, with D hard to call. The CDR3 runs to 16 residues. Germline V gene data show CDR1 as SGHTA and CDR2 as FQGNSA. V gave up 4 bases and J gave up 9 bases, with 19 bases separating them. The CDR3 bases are TGTGCCAGCAGCTCCCCTCGGGGAGGGAAAGGTTCACCCCTCCACTTT. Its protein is CASSSPRGGKGSPLHF. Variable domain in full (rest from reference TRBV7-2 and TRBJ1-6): GAGVSQSPSNKVTEKGKDVELRCDPISGHTALYWYRQSLGQGLEFLIYFQGNSAPDKSGLPSDRFSAERTGGSVSTLTIQRTQQEDSAVYLCASSSPRGGKGSPLHFGNGTRLTVT.

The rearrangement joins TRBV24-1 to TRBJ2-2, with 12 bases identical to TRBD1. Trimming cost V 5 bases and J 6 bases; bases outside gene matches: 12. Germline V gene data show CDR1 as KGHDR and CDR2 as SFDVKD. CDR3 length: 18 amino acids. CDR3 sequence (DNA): TGTGCCACCAGTGGTTCCGAGGGACAGGGGGCTCGGCCCGGGGAGCTGTTTTTT. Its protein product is CATSGSEGQGARPGELFF.